Shown below are 21 T cell receptor beta chains from a single sample sequenced in a study of shared clonotypes between healthy human individuals. Method: immunoSEQ multiplex PCR; TCRdb's copy keeps in-frame clones and lacks some. The sample contains roughly 1,500,000 clones, approximately 98% of which appear only once. Sequenced: naive CD4+ T cells sorted from blood. Noted subset: CD45RA+ positively selected. The receptor set was obtained from a man aged 25-40 years in good health.

The chain links TRBV19 to TRBJ2-7; 9 bases are shared with TRBD1. Per the germline V gene, CDR1 is LNHDA and CDR2 is SQIVND (reference sequence). V shed 5 bases, J shed 6 bases, and the junction held 8 bases outside the gene matches. The CDR3 runs to 14 residues. The CDR3 bases are TGTGCCAGTAGTCCTCGGACAGGGGTCATCGAGCAGTACTTC. This encodes CASSPRTGVIEQYF.

Concerning this clone: Other DNA variants within this sample encode the same CDR3. This chain connects TRBV19 to TRBJ2-1; unclear D gene. The CDR3 extends over 12 amino acids. The V gene's germline CDR1 is LNHDA and CDR2 SQIVND (reference sequence). Trimming left V 3 bases short and J 6 bases short, with 6 bases between. This chain's CDR3 is CASSILGNEQFF. The DNA for the CDR3 is TGTGCCAGTAGTATTTTGGGCAATGAGCAGTTCTTC. Together with reference TRBV19 and TRBJ2-1, the CDR3 gives the full variable domain: DGGITQSPKYLFRKEGQNVTLSCEQNLNHDAMYWYRQDPGQGLRLIYYSQIVNDFQKGDIAEGYSVSREKKESFPLTVTSAQKNPTAFYLCASSILGNEQFFGPGTRLTVL.

This chain joins TRBV2 and TRBJ1-5; weak D call: TRBD1 (5 bases). Per the germline V gene, CDR1 is SNHLY and CDR2 is FYNNEI. V lost 2 bases to trimming and J lost 5 bases, with 10 bases between them. The CDR3 has 14 residues. The CDR3 reads CASSEQGQHQPQHF. CDR3 nucleotide sequence: TGTGCCAGCAGTGAACAGGGTCAGCATCAGCCCCAGCATTTT.

The rearrangement uses TRBV30 and TRBJ1-2; the D is unclear. V was clipped by 1 base and J by 4 bases, with 13 bases between them. Germline CDR1 is GTSNPN and CDR2 is SVGIG (reference sequence). The CDR3 is 14 residues long. This CDR3 is CAWSAGVRSYGYTF. The CDR3 region has the DNA TGTGCCTGGAGTGCCGGGGTTAGGAGCTATGGCTACACCTTC. The variable domain in full, with the rest retrieved from reference TRBV30 and TRBJ1-2, is SQTIHQWPATLVQPVGSPLSLECTVEGTSNPNLYWYRQAAGRGLQLLFYSVGIGQISSEVPQNLSASRPQDRQFILSSKKLLLSDSGFYLCAWSAGVRSYGYTFGSGTRLTVV.

Turning to this clone: This same CDR3 is encoded by further DNA sequences in the sample. The chain has TRBV18 and TRBJ2-1; 9 bases match TRBD1. Germline V lookup: CDR1 KGHSH, CDR2 LQKENI. The CDR3 has 15 residues. Trimming at V came to 4 bases and at J to 1 base, leaving 2 bases not matched to a gene. CDR3 DNA: TGTGCCAGCTCACTAGACAGGGGGTCCTACAATGAGCAGTTCTTC. Protein sequence: CASSLDRGSYNEQFF.

This clone was recorded once. V is TRBV10-3 and J is TRBJ2-3; 12 nucleotides agree with TRBD2. Germline loops: CDR1 ENHRY, CDR2 SYGVKD. V lost 10 bases and J lost 0; bases outside the gene matches: 2. The CDR3 is 14 residues long. The CDR3 nucleotides read TGTGCCACCGGGACTAGCGGGAGCACAGATACGCAGTATTTT. As protein: CATGTSGSTDTQYF.

This chain joins TRBV6-5 and TRBJ2-5; no reliable D call. The germline gives CDR1 MNHEY, CDR2 SVGAGI. V was clipped by 7 bases and J by 13 bases, with 16 bases between them. CDR3 length equals 11 residues. The DNA for the CDR3 is TGTGCCAGCATTACTGACCGCCGTGCGTACTTC. The encoded protein is CASITDRRAYF.

The V gene is TRBV9, the J gene TRBJ2-1; TRBD2 aligns across 7 bases. Germline V CDR1 and CDR2: SGDLS, YYNGEE. The CDR3 length is 17 residues. Unmatched junction bases numbered 10, after V lost 0 bases and J lost 4 bases. The CDR3 DNA sequence: TGTGCCAGCAGCGTAGGTGCAGCCGGGGGGACTTACAATGAGCAGTTCTTC. Protein: CASSVGAAGGTYNEQFF.

CDR3 nucleotides: TGTGCCAGCAGCCTGGGCGGGGGTGCCCCTAATGAGCAGTTCTTC. Amino acids: CASSLGGGAPNEQFF. The chain links TRBV7-3 to TRBJ2-1; 7 positions agree with TRBD2. V lost 5 bases and J lost 7; bases outside the gene matches: 11. The CDR3 is 15 residues long. Germline V lookup: CDR1 SGHTA, CDR2 FQGTGA.

The chain joins TRBV30 to TRBJ2-7; D possibly corresponds to TRBD1 (5 bases). The germline V gene encodes CDR1 GTSNPN and CDR2 SVGIG (reference sequence). The CDR3 sequence is 13 residues long. The germline V and J ends were trimmed by 0 bases and 13 bases, with 19 bases remaining between them. In DNA form, the CDR3 reads TGTGCCTGGAGTGTACTCACAGCAGGGTCTTTCTACTTC. It codes for CAWSVLTAGSFYF.

The chain uses TRBV27 and TRBJ2-3; TRBD2 agrees at 8 bases. The CDR3 contains 15 residues. The trim removed 8 bases at V and 4 bases at J, leaving 11 bases unmatched. Per germline, CDR1 MNHEY and CDR2 SMNVEV (reference sequence). The DNA for the CDR3 is TGTGCCAGCTACCATAAGGTACTAGCGGCAGATACGCAGTATTTT. This gives the protein CASYHKVLAADTQYF.

A remark on this clone: Other DNA sequences in this specimen translate into the identical CDR3. The chain links TRBV18 to TRBJ1-1; no firm D call. This CDR3 is 13 amino acids long. Deletions cut 6 bases from V and 4 bases from J, with 12 bases between. In germline, CDR1 is KGHSH, CDR2 LQKENI. The CDR3 nucleotides read TGTGCCAGCTCTCCGAAGTCTGGCACTGAAGCTTTCTTT. Amino acid sequence: CASSPKSGTEAFF.

Turning to this clone: This specimen includes other DNA sequences encoding the same CDR3. The chain uses TRBV27 and TRBJ1-3; possible D gene TRBD1, 6 bases. CDR3 length equals 14 residues. The V gene's germline CDR1 is MNHEY and CDR2 SMNVEV (reference sequence). V was trimmed by 3 bases and J by 2 bases, leaving 8 bases between them. For the CDR3, the DNA is TGTGCCAGCAGTTTCGGGGGCCCTGGAAACACCATATATTTT. Its protein is CASSFGGPGNTIYF.

On this clone: At one boundary the junction diverges from the germline segment, which might be a read error. Other DNA sequences from this sample encode an identical CDR3 as well. This chain uses TRBV7-7 with TRBJ2-1; D is uncertain. The CDR3 runs to 16 residues. In germline, CDR1 is SSHAT, CDR2 FNYEAQ (reference sequence). In nucleotides, the CDR3 is TGTGCTAGCAGCTTAGAAGGCGGAAGCTCCTACAATGAGCAGTTCTTC. Protein product: CASSLEGGSSYNEQFF.

The chain recombines TRBV6-4 with TRBJ2-2; 9 bases are shared with TRBD2. The CDR3 runs 14 residues. The germline gives CDR1 MRHNA, CDR2 SNTAGT. V lost 3 bases and J lost 4; bases outside the gene matches: 0. This CDR3 reads CASSDSGGTGELFF. CDR3 bases: TGTGCCAGCAGTGATAGCGGGGGCACCGGGGAGCTGTTTTTT.

The CDR3 region is CASSFSTSGNNEQFF. The CDR3, as DNA: TGTGCCAGCAGTTTTTCGACTAGCGGAAACAATGAGCAGTTCTTC. This chain connects TRBV27 to TRBJ2-1, with 9 bases matching TRBD2. With 3 bases clipped from V and 5 bases from J, the junction kept 5 bases outside the gene matches. Germline loops: CDR1 MNHEY, CDR2 SMNVEV (reference sequence). This CDR3 has 15 residues.

The CDR3 nucleotides are TGTGCCAGCAGCATTCGAGAGACCCAGTACTTC. Amino acids: CASSIRETQYF. The rearrangement uses TRBV13 and TRBJ2-5, with D uncertain. CDR1 and CDR2 from the germline V gene are PRHDT and FYEKMQ (reference sequence). The CDR3 loop spans 11 amino acids. Trimming pared 5 bases from V and 4 bases from J, leaving 5 bases between.

This chain uses TRBV6-1 with TRBJ2-7; D possibly corresponds to TRBD1 (6 bases). V was clipped by 6 bases and J by 5 bases, with 17 bases between them. Germline V gene lookup returns CDR1 MNHNS and CDR2 SASEGT. The CDR3 contains 14 residues. DNA of the CDR3: TGTGCCAGCAGGCAGCAGGGGTCGGGCCACGAGCAGTACTTC. Its translation: CASRQQGSGHEQYF.

This rearrangement joins TRBV19 to TRBJ1-5; 12 bases are shared with TRBD1. After removal of 8 bases from V and 7 bases from J, the junction contained 12 bases not matched to a gene. Germline V gene lookup returns CDR1 LNHDA and CDR2 SQIVND (reference sequence). This CDR3 region has 16 residues. CDR3 sequence: CASGDRGRTPIQPQHF. The CDR3 DNA sequence: TGTGCCAGTGGGGACAGGGGGCGGACGCCGATCCAGCCCCAGCATTTT.

The V gene is TRBV19, the J gene TRBJ2-1, with D perhaps TRBD1 or TRBD2 (5 bases each). The ends were cut back, 0 bases at V and 10 bases at J, with 16 bases in the middle. This CDR3 is built from 15 residues. Germline lookup yields CDR1 LNHDA and CDR2 SQIVND (reference sequence). The chain's CDR3 is CASSIDYPGSGEQFF. The CDR3 DNA reads TGTGCCAGTAGTATAGATTATCCAGGGTCGGGGGAGCAGTTCTTC. The full variable domain, completed using reference TRBV19 and TRBJ2-1, is DGGITQSPKYLFRKEGQNVTLSCEQNLNHDAMYWYRQDPGQGLRLIYYSQIVNDFQKGDIAEGYSVSREKKESFPLTVTSAQKNPTAFYLCASSIDYPGSGEQFFGPGTRLTVL.

This sequence joins TRBV10-3 and TRBJ1-4, with D possibly matching TRBD1 (6 bases). This CDR3 spans 13 amino acids. The V end lost 6 bases, the J end lost 8 bases, and 13 bases lay between the germline ends. Germline V gene sequence: CDR1 ENHRY, CDR2 SYGVKD. This chain's CDR3 is CAISPGVREKLFF. The DNA of the CDR3 is TGTGCCATCAGCCCAGGGGTTAGAGAAAAACTGTTTTTT.